Listed below are T cell receptor beta chains from one sample, sequenced in a study of human T cells and chemical hapten exposure. TCRdb re-called the RACE reads through MiXCR, storing one row per CDR3 protein. The sample records tens of thousands of distinct CDR3 sequences, approximately 13% being singletons. The material sequenced was whole blood, taken in connection with sensitization to the hapten diphenylcyclopropenone (DPC). The origin of the receptors is a man under 40 with alopecia areata. Some clones in this sample may be carry-over from other donors' samples. Both conserved end residues are part of each CDR3. D genes are given only for firm matches. Clone size, where shown, is once, few, many, or a class for clones that have expanded.

.	13	TRBV11-2	TRBJ2-5	few	TGTGCCAGCAGCTTAGCACACGGAGAGACCCAGTACTTC	CASSLAHGETQYF
.	14	TRBV9	TRBJ2-5	few	TGTGCCAGCAGCCCTTCTTCTGTCCAAGAGACCCAGTACTTC	CASSPSSVQETQYF
.	14	TRBV12-3/TRBV12-4	TRBJ2-5	many	TGTGCCAGCAGTTTCGGGACGGCCCAAGAGACCCAGTACTTC	CASSFGTAQETQYF
.	14	TRBV20-1	TRBJ2-5	.	TGCAGTGCTGGGGTGGGGTTCGGCGCAGAGACCCAGTACTTC	CSAGVGFGAETQYF
.	16	TRBV7-2	TRBJ1-5	many	TGTGCCAGCAGCTTAGCACAGGGTAGGGGGAATCAGCCCCAGCATTTT	CASSLAQGRGNQPQHF
TRBD1	17	TRBV4-2	TRBJ2-7	many	TGTGCCAGCAGCCAAGAACATACAGGGGCAGGTCTCGACGAGCAGTACTTC	CASSQEHTGAGLDEQYF
.	15	TRBV12-3/TRBV12-4	TRBJ1-5	.	TGTGCCAGCAGCTCCCCCGCCGGCTTCAATCAGCCCCAGCATTTT	CASSSPAGFNQPQHF
TRBD1	11	TRBV29-1	TRBJ2-7	many	TGCAGCGTCGGGACAGACTACGAGCAGTACTTC	CSVGTDYEQYF
TRBD1	15	TRBV10-3	TRBJ1-2	few	TGTGCCATCAGTGGCCGGGACAGGGACGGTCGTGGCTACACCTTC	CAISGRDRDGRGYTF
.	16	TRBV7-9	TRBJ2-1	many	TGTGCCAGCAGCTCGTCTGAGTTGGTGGGTAACAATGAGCAGTTCTTC	CASSSSELVGNNEQFF
TRBD1	12	TRBV28	TRBJ2-1	.	TGTGCCAGCAGACCAGGGGGCGCGCGACCGTTCTTC	CASRPGGARPFF
TRBD2	13	TRBV10-2	TRBJ2-3	.	TGCGCCAGCAGTGATCAGCGGGGTTATACGCAGTATTTT	CASSDQRGYTQYF
.	12	TRBV29-1	TRBJ2-5	.	TGCAGCACCATCACAGATCAAGAGACCCAGTACTTC	CSTITDQETQYF
TRBD2	18	TRBV7-6	TRBJ2-1	.	TGTGCCAGCAGCTCGGTCTGGCGGGGGGGTCGCTCCTACAATGAGCAGTTCTTC	CASSSVWRGGRSYNEQFF
.	15	TRBV28	TRBJ1-1	.	TGTGCCAGCAGTTTCCCCGGACAGTTGAACGCTGAAGCTTTCTTT	CASSFPGQLNAEAFF
.	16	TRBV5-1	TRBJ2-2	many	TGCGCCAGCAGCTTTCAGGGCGGTTTCACCACCGGGGAGCTGTTTTTT	CASSFQGGFTTGELFF
.	14	TRBV6-5	TRBJ1-4	.	TGTGCCAGCAGTCAGGGACAAGAGGGTGAAAAACTGTTTTTT	CASSQGQEGEKLFF
TRBD1	13	TRBV7-2	TRBJ2-7	many	TGTGCCAGCAGCTTCCAAGGACAGGGCGAGCAGTACTTC	CASSFQGQGEQYF
.	17	TRBV7-9	TRBJ2-3	many	TGTGCCAGCCTAAAAAATTCGAGGACACCTAGCACAGATACGCAGTATTTT	CASLKNSRTPSTDTQYF
.	14	TRBV5-1	TRBJ2-5	many	TGCGCCAGCAGCTTGCAGGTGGGACAAGAGACCCAGTACTTC	CASSLQVGQETQYF
.	13	TRBV7-2	TRBJ1-5	.	TGTGCCAGCAGCTCCCGGAGGAGGGAGCCCCAGCATTTT	CASSSRRREPQHF
TRBD1	15	TRBV6-5	TRBJ2-2	few	TGTGCCAGCAGTTACTCCAAAGGGGGCTTCGGGGAGCTGTTTTTT	CASSYSKGGFGELFF
.	16	TRBV18	TRBJ2-1	many	TGTGCCAGCTCACCGAATGACGTGGCCGCCTACAATGAGCAGTTCTTC	CASSPNDVAAYNEQFF
.	15	TRBV7-6	TRBJ1-2	.	TGTGCCAGCAGCCCTTCCGGGTACAGCCGCTATGGCTACACCTTC	CASSPSGYSRYGYTF
.	15	TRBV7-9	TRBJ2-2	many	TGTGCCAGCAGCTTTCCCGGGGGTGACACCGGGGAGCTGTTTTTT	CASSFPGGDTGELFF
.	11	TRBV28	TRBJ1-6	few	TGTGCCAGCAGTGCGAGTTCACCCCTCCACTTT	CASSASSPLHF
TRBD1	14	TRBV9	TRBJ1-2	few	TGTGCCAGCAGCGGAGGGGGCCTGGCCTATGGCTACACCTTC	CASSGGGLAYGYTF
TRBD2	14	TRBV7-9	TRBJ2-3	many	TGTGCCAGCAGTTTAGCGGGGGGTGCAGATACGCAGTATTTT	CASSLAGGADTQYF
.	11	TRBV30	TRBJ1-1	few	TGTGCCTGGACCAGGGACACTGAAGCTTTCTTT	CAWTRDTEAFF
.	13	TRBV6-6	TRBJ2-3	many	TGTGCCACCCGGACGGCGAGCACAGATACGCAGTATTTT	CATRTASTDTQYF
.	14	TRBV30	TRBJ1-4	many	TGTGCCTGGAGTCTGACAGGAGGCGCCGAAGAACTGTTTTTT	CAWSLTGGAEELFF
.	16	TRBV5-4	TRBJ2-3	.	TGTGCCAGCAGCTTGGCGGGCTCGTATAGCACAGATACGCAGTATTTT	CASSLAGSYSTDTQYF
.	14	TRBV19	TRBJ2-2	many	TGTGCCAGCCAACCGGGTATGAACACCGGGGAGCTGTTTTTT	CASQPGMNTGELFF
.	11	TRBV12-3/TRBV12-4	TRBJ2-7	many	TGTGCCAGCAGTACCCTCGGCGAGCAGTACTTC	CASSTLGEQYF
.	15	TRBV5-1	TRBJ1-5	few	TGCGCCAGCAGCTTGGGGACGACAGGTTATCAGCCCCAGCATTTT	CASSLGTTGYQPQHF
.	14	TRBV12-3/TRBV12-4	TRBJ1-2	few	TGTGCCAGCAGGAGGACATCGACTAACTATGGCTACACCTTC	CASRRTSTNYGYTF
.	16	TRBV6-5	TRBJ2-5	.	TGTGCCAGCAGTTACTCGATCAGGGGGGACCAAGAGACCCAGTACTTC	CASSYSIRGDQETQYF
.	15	TRBV3-1	TRBJ1-5	many	TGTGCCAGCAGCCAAGAACACTCGGGAAATCAGCCCCAGCATTTT	CASSQEHSGNQPQHF
.	12	TRBV6-2/TRBV6-3	TRBJ2-7	.	TGTGCCAGTTCTTCGAGGGTACTCGAGCAGTACTTC	CASSSRVLEQYF
.	15	TRBV6-1	TRBJ2-6	.	TGTGCCAGCAGTGAAGAAGGGCTAGGGGCCAACGTCCTGACTTTC	CASSEEGLGANVLTF
TRBD2	15	TRBV29-1	TRBJ2-3	many	TGCAGCGTTGTATCGAGCGGGAGTCGCACAGATACGCAGTATTTT	CSVVSSGSRTDTQYF
.	13	TRBV28	TRBJ2-7	.	TGTGCCACCTGCGTGGACCCAAAATACGAGCAGTACTTC	CATCVDPKYEQYF
TRBD1	17	TRBV27	TRBJ2-7	few	TGTGCCAGCAGTTTATTAACCGGGACAGGGGCAGCCTACGAGCAGTACTTC	CASSLLTGTGAAYEQYF
.	12	TRBV5-1	TRBJ1-1	.	TGCGCCAGCAGCCCCGGACAGAGGGAAGCTTTCTTT	CASSPGQREAFF
.	15	TRBV27	TRBJ2-1	many	TGTGCCAGCAGTCCCGACAAGTTCTCCTACAATGAGCAGTTCTTC	CASSPDKFSYNEQFF
.	12	TRBV5-5	TRBJ2-7	.	TGTGCCAGCAGCTTGGATACCTACGAGCAGTACTTC	CASSLDTYEQYF
TRBD1	18	TRBV11-2	TRBJ1-1	.	TGTGCCAGCAGTTATAAAACCGGGACAGGGAGGATGAACACTGAAGCTTTCTTT	CASSYKTGTGRMNTEAFF
.	16	TRBV5-5	TRBJ2-7	.	TGTGCCAGCAGCTTGAGCCCTTGGGGGGTTTCCTACGAGCAGTACTTC	CASSLSPWGVSYEQYF
TRBD1	15	TRBV29-1	TRBJ1-1	few	TGCAGCGTAAGAGACAGGGCTTTAATGGACACTGAAGCTTTCTTT	CSVRDRALMDTEAFF
.	13	TRBV30	TRBJ1-5	few	TGTGCCTGGAGTGTTGGGGGCAATCAGCCCCAGCATTTT	CAWSVGGNQPQHF
.	12	TRBV20-1	TRBJ1-2	.	TGCAGTGCTAGAGTCAGGGGTAGCGGCTACACCTTC	CSARVRGSGYTF
TRBD1	15	TRBV12-3/TRBV12-4	TRBJ1-3	.	TGTACCAGCAGGGGGACAGGGTTGGTTGAAAACACCATATATTTT	CTSRGTGLVENTIYF
.	13	TRBV4-2	TRBJ2-7	few	TGTGCCAGCAGCCAAGAATGGGCGGGGCGGCTATACTTC	CASSQEWAGRLYF
.	15	TRBV6-5	TRBJ2-7	few	TGTGCCAGCAGTTACTCCTACAGGGAGTCCTACGAGCAGTACTTC	CASSYSYRESYEQYF
TRBD1	15	TRBV7-9	TRBJ1-2	.	TGTGCCAGCACCCCGGCGGACAGGCCATACTATGGCTACACCTTC	CASTPADRPYYGYTF
.	15	TRBV12-3/TRBV12-4	TRBJ1-5	many	TGTGCCAGCAGCCTAACACGAGGGAGCAATCAGCCCCAGCATTTT	CASSLTRGSNQPQHF
TRBD1	15	TRBV6-2/TRBV6-3	TRBJ1-6	few	TGTGCCAGCAGTTATCTGCGGACAGGGGATTCACCCCTCCACTTT	CASSYLRTGDSPLHF
.	14	TRBV5-1	TRBJ1-2	many	TGCGCCAGCAGCTTTTTAGGAGGGGAACGAGGCTACACCTTC	CASSFLGGERGYTF
TRBD1	17	TRBV24-1	TRBJ1-2	many	TGTGCCACCAGTGAAGGTCGCGGCACAGGGGGCGTCAATGGCTACACCTTC	CATSEGRGTGGVNGYTF
.	12	TRBV7-9	TRBJ2-5	few	TGTGCCCCGGGCAGGGCGGGCGAGACCCAGTACTTC	CAPGRAGETQYF